This TCR beta chain was captured in a study of blood T cell repertoires in COVID-19. The junction had 7 bases not matched to a gene; V was cut back by 6 bases and J by 7 bases. In germline, CDR1 is LGHDT, CDR2 YNNKEL (reference sequence). The CDR3 totals 13 residues. Data came from immunoSEQ multiplex PCR; TCRdb stores just in-frame clones and leaves some out. The table has approximately 250,000 clones, 83% seen once. This sequence joins TRBV3-1 (or the pseudogene TRBV3-2) and TRBJ2-7; 9 bases fit TRBD1. Sequenced material: peripheral blood. This receptor was taken from a man in his fifties or sixties who had recovered from COVID-19. CDR3 in DNA: TGTGCCAGCAGTCGGGGGACAGGGAGAGAGCAGTACTTC. Translating it yields CASSRGTGREQYF.